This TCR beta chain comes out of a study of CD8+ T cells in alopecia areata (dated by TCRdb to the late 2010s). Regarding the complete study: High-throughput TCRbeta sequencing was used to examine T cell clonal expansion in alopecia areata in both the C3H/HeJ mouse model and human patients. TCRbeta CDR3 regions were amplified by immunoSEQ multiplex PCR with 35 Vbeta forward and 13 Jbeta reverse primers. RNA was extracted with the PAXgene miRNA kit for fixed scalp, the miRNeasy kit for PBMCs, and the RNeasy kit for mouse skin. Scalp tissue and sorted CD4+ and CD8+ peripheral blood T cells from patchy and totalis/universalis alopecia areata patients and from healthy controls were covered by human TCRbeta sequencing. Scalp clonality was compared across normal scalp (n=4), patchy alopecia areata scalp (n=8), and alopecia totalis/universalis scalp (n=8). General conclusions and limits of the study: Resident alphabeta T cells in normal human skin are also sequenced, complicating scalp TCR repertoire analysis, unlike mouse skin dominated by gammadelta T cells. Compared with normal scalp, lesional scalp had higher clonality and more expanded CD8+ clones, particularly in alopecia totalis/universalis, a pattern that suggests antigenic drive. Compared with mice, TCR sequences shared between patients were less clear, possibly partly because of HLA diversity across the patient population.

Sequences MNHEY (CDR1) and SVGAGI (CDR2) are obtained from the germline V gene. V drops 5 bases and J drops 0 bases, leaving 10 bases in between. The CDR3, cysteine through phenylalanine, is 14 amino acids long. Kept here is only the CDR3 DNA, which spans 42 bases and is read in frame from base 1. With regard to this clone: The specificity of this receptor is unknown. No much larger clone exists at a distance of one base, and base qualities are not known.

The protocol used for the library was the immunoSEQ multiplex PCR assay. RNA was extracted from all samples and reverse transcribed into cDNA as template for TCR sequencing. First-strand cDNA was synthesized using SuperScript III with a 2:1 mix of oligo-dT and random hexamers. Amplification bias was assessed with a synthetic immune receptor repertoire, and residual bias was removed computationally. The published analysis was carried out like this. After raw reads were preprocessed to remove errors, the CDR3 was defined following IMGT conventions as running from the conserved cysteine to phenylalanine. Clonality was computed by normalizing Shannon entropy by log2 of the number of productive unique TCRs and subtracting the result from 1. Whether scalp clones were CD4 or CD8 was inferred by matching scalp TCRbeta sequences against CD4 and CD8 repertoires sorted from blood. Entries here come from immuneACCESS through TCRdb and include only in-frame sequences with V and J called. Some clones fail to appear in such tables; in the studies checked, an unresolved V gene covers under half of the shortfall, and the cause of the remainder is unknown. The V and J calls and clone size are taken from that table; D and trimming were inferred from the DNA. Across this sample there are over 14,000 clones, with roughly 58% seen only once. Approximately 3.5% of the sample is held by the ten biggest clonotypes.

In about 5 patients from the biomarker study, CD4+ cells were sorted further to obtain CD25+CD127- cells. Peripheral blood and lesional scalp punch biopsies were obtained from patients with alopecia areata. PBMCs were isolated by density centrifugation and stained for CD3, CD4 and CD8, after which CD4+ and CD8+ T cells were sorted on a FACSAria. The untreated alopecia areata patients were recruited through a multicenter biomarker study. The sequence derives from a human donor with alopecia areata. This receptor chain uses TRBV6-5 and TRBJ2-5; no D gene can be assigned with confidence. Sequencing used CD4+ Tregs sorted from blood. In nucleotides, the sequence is TGTGCCAGCAGTGTCCTAGGGAACCAAGAGACCCAGTACTTC. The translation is CASSVLGNQETQYF.